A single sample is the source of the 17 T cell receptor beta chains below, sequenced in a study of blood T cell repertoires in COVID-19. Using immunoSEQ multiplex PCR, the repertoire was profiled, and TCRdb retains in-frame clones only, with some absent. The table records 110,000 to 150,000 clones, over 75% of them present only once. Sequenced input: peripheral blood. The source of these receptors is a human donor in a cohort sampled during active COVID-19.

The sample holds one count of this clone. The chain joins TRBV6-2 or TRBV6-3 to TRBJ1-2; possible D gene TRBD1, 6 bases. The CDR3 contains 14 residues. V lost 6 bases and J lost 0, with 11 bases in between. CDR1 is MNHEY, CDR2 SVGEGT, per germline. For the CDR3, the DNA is TGTGCCAGCAGCCGCGACAGGTCTAACTATGGCTACACCTTC. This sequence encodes CASSRDRSNYGYTF.

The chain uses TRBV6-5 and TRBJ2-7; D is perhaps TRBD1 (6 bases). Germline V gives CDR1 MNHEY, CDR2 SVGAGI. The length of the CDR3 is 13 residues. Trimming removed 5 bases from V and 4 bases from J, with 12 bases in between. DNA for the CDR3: TGTGCCAGCAGTCCGCAACAGGGATACGAGCAGTACTTC. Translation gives CASSPQQGYEQYF.

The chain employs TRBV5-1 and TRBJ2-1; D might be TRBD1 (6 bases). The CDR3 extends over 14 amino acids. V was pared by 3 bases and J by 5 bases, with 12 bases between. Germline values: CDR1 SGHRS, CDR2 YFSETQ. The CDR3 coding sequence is TGCGCCAGCAGCTCAGGACAGAGTCACAATGAGCAGTTCTTC. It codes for CASSSGQSHNEQFF.

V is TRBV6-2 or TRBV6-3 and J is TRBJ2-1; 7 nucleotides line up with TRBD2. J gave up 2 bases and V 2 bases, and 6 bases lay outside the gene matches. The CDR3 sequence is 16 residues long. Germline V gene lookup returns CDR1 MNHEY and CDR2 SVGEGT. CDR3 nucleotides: TGTGCCAGCAGTTACGGTGCGGGGGTCACCTACAATGAGCAGTTCTTC. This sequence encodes CASSYGAGVTYNEQFF.

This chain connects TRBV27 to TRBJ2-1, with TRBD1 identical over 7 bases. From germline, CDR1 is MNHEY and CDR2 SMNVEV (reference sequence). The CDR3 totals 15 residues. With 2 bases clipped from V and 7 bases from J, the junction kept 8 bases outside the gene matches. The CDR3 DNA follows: TGTGCCAGCAGTTTAGAGACAGGGTCTGTAAATGAGCAGTTCTTC. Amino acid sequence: CASSLETGSVNEQFF.

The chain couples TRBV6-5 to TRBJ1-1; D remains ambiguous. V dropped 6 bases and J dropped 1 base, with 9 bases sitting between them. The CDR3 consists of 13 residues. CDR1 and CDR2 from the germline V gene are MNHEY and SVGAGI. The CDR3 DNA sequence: TGTGCCAGCAGGGGGAGATCGAACACTGAAGCTTTCTTT. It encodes CASRGRSNTEAFF.

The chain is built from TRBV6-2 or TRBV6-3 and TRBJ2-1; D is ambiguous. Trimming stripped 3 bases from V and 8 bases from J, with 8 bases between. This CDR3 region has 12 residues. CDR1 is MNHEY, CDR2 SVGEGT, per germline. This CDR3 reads CASSYRVHEQFF. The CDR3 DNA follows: TGTGCCAGCAGTTATCGGGTGCATGAGCAGTTCTTC.

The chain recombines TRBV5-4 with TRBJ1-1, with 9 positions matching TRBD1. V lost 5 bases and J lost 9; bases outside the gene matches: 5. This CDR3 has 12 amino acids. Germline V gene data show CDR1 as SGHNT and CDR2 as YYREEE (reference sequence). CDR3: CASSWGTGKAFF. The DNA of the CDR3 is TGTGCCAGCAGTTGGGGGACAGGGAAAGCTTTCTTT.

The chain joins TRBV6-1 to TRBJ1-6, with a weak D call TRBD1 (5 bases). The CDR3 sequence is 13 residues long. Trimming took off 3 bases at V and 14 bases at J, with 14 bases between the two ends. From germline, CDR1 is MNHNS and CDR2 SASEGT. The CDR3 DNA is TGTGCCAGCAGTGACGGGGGTCTTTGGGCCCTCCACTTT. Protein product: CASSDGGLWALHF.

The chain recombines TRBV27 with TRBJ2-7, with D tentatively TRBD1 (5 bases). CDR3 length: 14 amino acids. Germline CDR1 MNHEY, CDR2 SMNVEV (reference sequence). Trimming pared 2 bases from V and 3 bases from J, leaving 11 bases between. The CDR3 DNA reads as TGTGCCAGCAGTTTAGAAGGGGTGATCTACGAGCAGTACGTC. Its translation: CASSLEGVIYEQYV.

CDR3 bases: TGTGCCAGCAGCTTTTCCGGGACTAGCGGAGTTTACACCGGGGAGCTGTTTTTT. Protein: CASSFSGTSGVYTGELFF. The chain carries TRBV7-2 and TRBJ2-2, with 11 bases fitting TRBD2. Germline assignment: CDR1 SGHTA and CDR2 FQGNSA. Trimming took 3 bases from V and 3 from J; bases not matched to a gene: 9. There are 18 residues in the CDR3. The complete variable domain, with remaining parts taken from reference TRBV7-2 and TRBJ2-2, reads GAGVSQSPSNKVTEKGKDVELRCDPISGHTALYWYRQSLGQGLEFLIYFQGNSAPDKSGLPSDRFSAERTGGSVSTLTIQRTQQEDSAVYLCASSFSGTSGVYTGELFFGEGSRLTVL.

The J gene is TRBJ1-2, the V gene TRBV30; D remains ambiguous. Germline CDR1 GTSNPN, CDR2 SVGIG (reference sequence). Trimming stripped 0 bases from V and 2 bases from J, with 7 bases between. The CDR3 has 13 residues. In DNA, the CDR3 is TGTGCCTGGAGTGTTGGGAGGAACTATGGCTACACCTTC. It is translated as CAWSVGRNYGYTF. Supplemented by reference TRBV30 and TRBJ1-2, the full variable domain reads SQTIHQWPATLVQPVGSPLSLECTVEGTSNPNLYWYRQAAGRGLQLLFYSVGIGQISSEVPQNLSASRPQDRQFILSSKKLLLSDSGFYLCAWSVGRNYGYTFGSGTRLTVV.

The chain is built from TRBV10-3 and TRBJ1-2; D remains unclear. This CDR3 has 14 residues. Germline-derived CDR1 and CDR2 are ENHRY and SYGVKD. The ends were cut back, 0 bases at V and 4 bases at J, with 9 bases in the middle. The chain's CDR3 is CAISESSRIYGYTF. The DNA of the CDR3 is TGTGCCATCAGTGAGTCTAGCCGGATCTATGGCTACACCTTC.

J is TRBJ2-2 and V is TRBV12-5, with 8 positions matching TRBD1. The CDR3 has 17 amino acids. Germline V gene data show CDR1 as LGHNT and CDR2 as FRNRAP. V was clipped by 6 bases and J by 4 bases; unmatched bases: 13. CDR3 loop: CASGRHGQGELTGELFF. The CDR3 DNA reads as TGTGCTAGTGGCCGACACGGACAGGGCGAACTCACCGGGGAGCTGTTTTTT.

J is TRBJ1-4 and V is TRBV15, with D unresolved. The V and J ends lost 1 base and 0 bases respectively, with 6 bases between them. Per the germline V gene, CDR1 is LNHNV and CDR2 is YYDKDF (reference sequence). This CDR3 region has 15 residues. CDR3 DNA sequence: TGTGCCACCAGCAGAGGGGCAGCAACTAATGAAAAACTGTTTTTT. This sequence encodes CATSRGAATNEKLFF.

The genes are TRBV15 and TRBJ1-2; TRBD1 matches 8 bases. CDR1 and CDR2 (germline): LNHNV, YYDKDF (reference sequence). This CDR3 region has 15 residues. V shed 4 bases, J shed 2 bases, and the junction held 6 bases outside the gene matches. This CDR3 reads CATSMIRGPNYGYTF. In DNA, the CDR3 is TGTGCCACCAGCATGATCAGGGGGCCGAACTATGGCTACACCTTC.

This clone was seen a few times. DNA of the CDR3: TGTGCCACCAGTGGGGGGCTAACCGGGGAGCTGTTTTTT. This sequence encodes CATSGGLTGELFF. The J gene is TRBJ2-2, the V gene TRBV24-1; D is perhaps TRBD1 (6 bases). The CDR3 totals 13 residues. Germline V gene lookup returns CDR1 KGHDR and CDR2 SFDVKD. Trimming cost V 5 bases and J 5 bases, with 8 bases left between them.